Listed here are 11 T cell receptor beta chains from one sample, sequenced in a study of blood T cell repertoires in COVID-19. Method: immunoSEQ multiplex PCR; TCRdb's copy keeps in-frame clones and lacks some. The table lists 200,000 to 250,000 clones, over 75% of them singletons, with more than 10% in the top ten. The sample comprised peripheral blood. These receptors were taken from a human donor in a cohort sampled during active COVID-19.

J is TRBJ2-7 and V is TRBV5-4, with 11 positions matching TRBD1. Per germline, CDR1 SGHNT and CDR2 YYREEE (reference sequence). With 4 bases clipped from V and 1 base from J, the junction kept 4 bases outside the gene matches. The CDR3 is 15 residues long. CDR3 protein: CASSAGQGESYEQYF. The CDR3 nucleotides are TGTGCCAGCAGCGCGGGACAGGGGGAGTCCTACGAGCAGTACTTC.

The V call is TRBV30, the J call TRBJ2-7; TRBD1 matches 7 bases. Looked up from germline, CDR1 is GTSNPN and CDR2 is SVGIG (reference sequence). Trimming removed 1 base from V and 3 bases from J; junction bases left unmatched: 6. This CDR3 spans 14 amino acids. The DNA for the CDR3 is TGTGCCTGGAGTGGTGACAGGGCGAGCTACGAGCAGTACTTC. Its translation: CAWSGDRASYEQYF. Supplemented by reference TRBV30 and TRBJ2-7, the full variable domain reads SQTIHQWPATLVQPVGSPLSLECTVEGTSNPNLYWYRQAAGRGLQLLFYSVGIGQISSEVPQNLSASRPQDRQFILSSKKLLLSDSGFYLCAWSGDRASYEQYFGPGTRLTVT.

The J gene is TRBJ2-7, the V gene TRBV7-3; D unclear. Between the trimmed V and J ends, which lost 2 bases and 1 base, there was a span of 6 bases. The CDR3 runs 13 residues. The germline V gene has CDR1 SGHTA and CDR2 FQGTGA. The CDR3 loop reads CASSLGRSYEQYF. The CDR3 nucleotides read TGTGCCAGCAGCTTAGGGCGATCCTACGAGCAGTACTTC.

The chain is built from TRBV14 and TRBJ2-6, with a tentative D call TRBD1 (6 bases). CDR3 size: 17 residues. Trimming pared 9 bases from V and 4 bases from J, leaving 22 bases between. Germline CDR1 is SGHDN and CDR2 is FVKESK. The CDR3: CARERINRATGANVLTF. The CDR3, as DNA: TGTGCCAGGGAAAGGATAAACAGGGCGACGGGGGCCAACGTCCTGACTTTC.

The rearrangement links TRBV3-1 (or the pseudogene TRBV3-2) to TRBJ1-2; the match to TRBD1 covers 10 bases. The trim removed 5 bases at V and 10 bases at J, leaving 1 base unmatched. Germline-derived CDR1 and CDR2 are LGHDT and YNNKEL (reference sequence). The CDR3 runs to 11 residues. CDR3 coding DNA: TGTGCCAGCAGCGGGACAGGGGCCTACACCTTC. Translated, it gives CASSGTGAYTF.

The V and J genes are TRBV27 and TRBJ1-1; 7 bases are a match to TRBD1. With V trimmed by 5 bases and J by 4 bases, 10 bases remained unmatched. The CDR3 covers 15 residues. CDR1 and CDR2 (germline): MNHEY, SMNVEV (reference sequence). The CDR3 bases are TGTGCCAGCAGTATAACCGGGACAGAGGTCACTGAAGCTTTCTTT. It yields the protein CASSITGTEVTEAFF.

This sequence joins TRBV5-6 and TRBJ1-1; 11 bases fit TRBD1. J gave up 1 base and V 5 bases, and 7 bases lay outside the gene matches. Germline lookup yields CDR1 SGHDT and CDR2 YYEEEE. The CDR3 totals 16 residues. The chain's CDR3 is CASRRTGGVWNTEAFF. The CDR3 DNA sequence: TGTGCCAGCAGGCGGACAGGGGGCGTTTGGAACACTGAAGCTTTCTTT.

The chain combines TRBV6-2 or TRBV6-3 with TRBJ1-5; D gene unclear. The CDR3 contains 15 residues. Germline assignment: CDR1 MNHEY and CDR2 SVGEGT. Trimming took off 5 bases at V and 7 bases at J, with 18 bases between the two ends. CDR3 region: CASSPPQVEGQPQHF. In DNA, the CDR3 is TGTGCCAGCAGTCCCCCGCAGGTGGAGGGACAGCCCCAGCATTTT.

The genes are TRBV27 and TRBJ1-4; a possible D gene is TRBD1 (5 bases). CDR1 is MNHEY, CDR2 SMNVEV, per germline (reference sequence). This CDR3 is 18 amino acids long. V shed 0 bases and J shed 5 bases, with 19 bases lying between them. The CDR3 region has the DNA TGTGCCAGCAGTTTATCGATAGGGGATGACGGCCTCAATGAAAAACTGTTTTTT. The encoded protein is CASSLSIGDDGLNEKLFF.

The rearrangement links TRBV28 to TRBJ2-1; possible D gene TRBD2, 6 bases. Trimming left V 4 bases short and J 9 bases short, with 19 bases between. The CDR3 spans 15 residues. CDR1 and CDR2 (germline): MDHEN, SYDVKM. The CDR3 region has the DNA TGTGCCAGCAGTTATCGGGACTCTCCTGGGGCTGAGCAGTTCTTC. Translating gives CASSYRDSPGAEQFF.

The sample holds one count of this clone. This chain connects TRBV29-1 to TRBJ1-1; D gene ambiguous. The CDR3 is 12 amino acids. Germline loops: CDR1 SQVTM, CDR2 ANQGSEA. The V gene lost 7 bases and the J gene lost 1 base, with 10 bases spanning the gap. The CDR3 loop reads CSASTSNTEAFF. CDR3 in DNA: TGCAGCGCATCGACATCGAACACTGAAGCTTTCTTT.